The 5 T cell receptor beta chains below were found in one sample sequenced in a study of blood T cell repertoires in COVID-19. Method: immunoSEQ multiplex PCR; TCRdb's copy keeps in-frame clones and lacks some. The sample lists over 200,000 clones, just under 85% occurring once. The specimen sequenced was PBMCs or T cells enriched from blood (not recorded which). The source of these receptors is a man in his forties or fifties who had recovered from COVID-19.

This rearrangement joins TRBV5-1 to TRBJ2-3, with D unclear. The CDR3 is 14 residues long. Looked up from germline, CDR1 is SGHRS and CDR2 is YFSETQ. Trimming shortened V by 6 bases and J by 6 bases, and 17 bases separated the two germline ends. The CDR3 reads CASTPYGLSDTQYF. The CDR3 coding sequence is TGCGCCAGCACCCCGTATGGGCTTTCGGATACGCAGTATTTT.

The chain links TRBV2 to TRBJ1-2; 7 bases align to TRBD1. Germline assignment: CDR1 SNHLY and CDR2 FYNNEI. CDR3 length equals 13 residues. The junction had 6 bases not matched to a gene; V was cut back by 6 bases and J by 5 bases. In nucleotides, the CDR3 is TGTGCCAGCAGGAACGGGACAGCTTATGGCTACACCTTC. It translates to CASRNGTAYGYTF.

V and J are TRBV6-1 and TRBJ1-2, with D possibly TRBD1 on 6 matching bases. The ends were cut back, 0 bases at V and 4 bases at J, with 9 bases in the middle. Per germline, CDR1 MNHNS and CDR2 SASEGT. This CDR3 spans 14 amino acids. The CDR3 protein is CASSEAVQGYGYTF. The DNA of the CDR3 is TGTGCCAGCAGTGAAGCCGTACAGGGCTATGGCTACACCTTC.

The V gene is TRBV9, the J gene TRBJ2-1; D remains unclear. Germline V gene data show CDR1 as SGDLS and CDR2 as YYNGEE. V shed 0 bases and J shed 9 bases, with 7 bases lying between them. The CDR3 runs to 12 residues. This CDR3 is CASSVVSGEQFF. The CDR3 coding sequence is TGTGCCAGCAGCGTAGTTAGTGGTGAGCAGTTCTTC. Full variable domain (rest looked up from reference TRBV9 and TRBJ2-1): DSGVTQTPKHLITATGQRVTLRCSPRSGDLSVYWYQQSLDQGLQFLIQYYNGEERAKGNILERFSAQQFPDLHSELNLSSLELGDSALYFCASSVVSGEQFFGPGTRLTVL.

V usage is TRBV5-1 and J usage is TRBJ2-5; 7 nucleotides agree with TRBD2. This CDR3 spans 14 amino acids. Germline CDR1 SGHRS, CDR2 YFSETQ. V shed 5 bases, J shed 2 bases, and the junction held 6 bases outside the gene matches. In DNA form, the CDR3 reads TGCGCCAGCAGGCCTTCTAGCGGACAAGAGACCCAGTACTTC. The encoded protein is CASRPSSGQETQYF.